Following are 17 T cell receptor beta chains from one sample sequenced in a study of T cells in Graves' hyperthyroidism and ophthalmopathy. RNA transcripts yielded amplified TCR beta CDR3 regions. During a first-round RT-PCR of the TCR CDR3, the HTBI primer set was used. Via MiXCR, TCRdb re-called the multiplex PCR reads, giving one row per CDR3 protein. This sample has 490,000 or so distinct CDR3 sequences; 20% to 25% occur once, and the top ten carry around 54%. Material: blood. Receptors originate from a woman in her seventies with Graves' ophthalmopathy.

This clonotype showed up just a few times. V and J are TRBV27 and TRBJ2-7; 7 nucleotides line up with TRBD2. Trimming took 3 bases from V and 2 from J; bases not matched to a gene: 1. The CDR3 runs 13 residues. Germline assignment: CDR1 MNHEY and CDR2 SMNVEV (reference sequence). In nucleotides, the CDR3 is TGTGCCAGCAGTTTGGGACTACCCTACGAGCAGTACTTC. Its protein is CASSLGLPYEQYF.

The chain couples TRBV18 to TRBJ2-1, with 7 bases matching TRBD2. The CDR3 totals 12 residues. Germline V gene data show CDR1 as KGHSH and CDR2 as LQKENI. Losses at the gene ends were 3 bases for V and 10 bases for J; bases not matched to a gene: 3. The CDR3 DNA sequence: TGTGCCAGCTCACCGGGACTAAGAGAGCAGTTCTTC. Translated: CASSPGLREQFF.

This clonotype was picked up a small number of times. The chain recombines TRBV19 with TRBJ1-4, with D maybe TRBD1 (5 bases). CDR3 length equals 14 residues. V was pared by 7 bases and J by 7 bases, with 16 bases between. The V gene's germline CDR1 is LNHDA and CDR2 SQIVND (reference sequence). Here the CDR3 DNA reads TGTGCCAGTACCACTCTTCAGGGAGGTGAAAAACTGTTTTTT. Protein product: CASTTLQGGEKLFF.

Ten or more counts support this clonotype. J is TRBJ2-7 and V is TRBV6-2 or TRBV6-3, with no clear D. This CDR3 is built from 12 residues. Trimming cost V 2 bases and J 10 bases, with 12 bases left between them. CDR1 is MNHEY, CDR2 SVGEGT, per germline. CDR3 amino acids: CASSYSTSPQYF. The CDR3 coding sequence is TGTGCCAGCAGTTACAGCACCTCCCCTCAGTACTTC.

The chain recombines TRBV15 with TRBJ2-7; perhaps TRBD1 as D (5 bases). CDR3 length equals 16 residues. Germline V gene lookup returns CDR1 LNHNV and CDR2 YYDKDF (reference sequence). The V gene lost 0 bases and the J gene lost 5 bases, with 17 bases spanning the gap. CDR3 amino acids: CATSRDGAYMIHEQYF. The CDR3, as DNA: TGTGCCACCAGCAGAGATGGGGCCTATATGATCCACGAGCAGTACTTC.

Ten or more counts support this clonotype. The chain combines TRBV12-5 with TRBJ2-1; D tentatively fits TRBD1 or TRBD2 (6 bases each). The length of the CDR3 is 16 residues. Trimming pared 6 bases from V and 3 bases from J, leaving 18 bases between. CDR1 is LGHNT, CDR2 FRNRAP, per germline. The CDR3 sequence: CASGYRQGGIYNEQFF. For the CDR3, the DNA is TGTGCTAGTGGCTACCGACAAGGGGGGATCTACAATGAGCAGTTCTTC.

This clonotype was found many times. This chain connects TRBV28 to TRBJ1-1, with D unresolved. Per the germline V gene, CDR1 is MDHEN and CDR2 is SYDVKM. V shed 7 bases and J shed 0 bases, with 9 bases lying between them. The CDR3 is 13 amino acids. CDR3 nucleotides: TGTGCCAGCACCCCTCACATGAACACTGAAGCTTTCTTT. Its protein is CASTPHMNTEAFF. The full variable domain, in which reference TRBV28 and TRBJ1-1 provide the parts outside the CDR3, is DVKVTQSSRYLVKRTGEKVFLECVQDMDHENMFWYRQDPGLGLRLIYFSYDVKMKEKGDIPEGYSVSREKKERFSLILESASTNQTSMYLCASTPHMNTEAFFGQGTRLTVV.

The chain couples TRBV25-1 to TRBJ2-7; no clear D gene. Per germline, CDR1 MGHDK and CDR2 SYGVNS. Trimming took off 6 bases at V and 3 bases at J, with 15 bases between the two ends. This CDR3 has 14 residues. Here the CDR3 reads CASRTTCDFYEQYF. The CDR3 DNA reads as TGTGCCAGCAGGACGACATGTGACTTCTACGAGCAGTACTTC.

This clonotype was observed a handful of times. The chain couples TRBV12-3 or TRBV12-4 to TRBJ1-2; weak D call: TRBD1 (5 bases). The CDR3 totals 16 residues. The V gene lost 3 bases and the J gene lost 2 bases, with 16 bases spanning the gap. CDR3 bases: TGTGCCAGCAGTTTTTGGGGGGTGGGAGCCAACTATGGCTACACCTTC. Its protein is CASSFWGVGANYGYTF.

This clonotype has a count of ten or more. The chain is built from TRBV11-2 and TRBJ2-5, with D perhaps being TRBD1 or TRBD2 (5 bases each). CDR3 size: 15 residues. Germline CDR1 and CDR2: SGHAT and FQNNGV. The V and J ends lost 0 bases and 5 bases respectively, with 13 bases between them. CDR3 residues: CASSLDMGTQETQYF. The DNA for the CDR3 is TGTGCCAGCAGCTTAGATATGGGGACGCAGGAGACCCAGTACTTC.

This clonotype appeared a few times. This rearrangement joins TRBV20-1 to TRBJ2-7; TRBD2 might be the D (7 bases). From germline, CDR1 is DFQATT and CDR2 SNEGSKA (reference sequence). The V end was cut by 6 bases, the J end by 1 base, with 19 bases between. CDR3 length: 15 amino acids. In DNA form, the CDR3 reads TGCAGTGCCGGAGGTCGGGGGGCCCGATCCTACGAGCAGTACTTC. This codes for CSAGGRGARSYEQYF.

This clonotype came up a few times. The chain is built from TRBV14 and TRBJ1-1; weak D call: TRBD1 (5 bases). Germline loops: CDR1 SGHDN, CDR2 FVKESK. The CDR3 loop spans 13 amino acids. V lost 5 bases to trimming and J lost 11 bases, with 18 bases between them. The CDR3 DNA reads TGTGCCAGCAGCTTACAGACGGGGGTTAGGGCTTTCTTT. Amino acids: CASSLQTGVRAFF.

J is TRBJ1-5 and V is TRBV30, with D hard to call. The V and J ends lost 3 bases and 2 bases respectively, with 14 bases between them. Germline V gene data show CDR1 as GTSNPN and CDR2 as SVGIG (reference sequence). The CDR3 is 15 residues long. DNA of the CDR3: TGTGCCTGGAGGGGTCGTGGACTGGGCAATCAGCCCCAGCATTTT. As protein: CAWRGRGLGNQPQHF.

The chain couples TRBV15 to TRBJ2-5, with no clear D. V lost 3 bases, J lost 7 bases, and 18 bases lay in between. The CDR3 totals 15 residues. CDR1 and CDR2 from the germline V gene are LNHNV and YYDKDF (reference sequence). CDR3 DNA sequence: TGTGCCACCAGCAGGACCCTAGGAAATTTAGTGACCCAGTACTTC. It codes for CATSRTLGNLVTQYF.

This clonotype has ten or more counts. The chain combines TRBV20-1 with TRBJ2-5; 7 positions agree with TRBD2. Germline assignment: CDR1 DFQATT and CDR2 SNEGSKA (reference sequence). The J segment lost 2 bases and the V segment lost 4 bases, leaving 4 bases of the junction unmatched. This CDR3 has 13 amino acids. The CDR3 spells CSATAGVQETQYF. The CDR3, as DNA: TGCAGTGCTACCGCGGGAGTGCAAGAGACCCAGTACTTC.

This clonotype came up a few times. This rearrangement joins TRBV6-2 or TRBV6-3 to TRBJ1-2; maybe TRBD1 (6 bases). Deletions cut 6 bases from V and 4 bases from J, with 15 bases between. In germline, CDR1 is MNHEY, CDR2 SVGEGT. The CDR3 loop spans 14 amino acids. The CDR3 loop reads CASRLDRTFYGYTF. The CDR3 DNA reads as TGTGCCAGCAGGCTTGACAGGACCTTCTATGGCTACACCTTC.

This clonotype was counted between two and nine times. The genes are TRBV2 and TRBJ2-7; TRBD1 matches at 8 bases. The V segment lost 5 bases and the J segment 7 bases; nucleotides outside the gene matches: 4. Germline CDR1 reads SNHLY; CDR2 reads FYNNEI. This CDR3 has 12 amino acids. DNA of the CDR3: TGTGCCAGCAGTACAGGGGGGTGGGAGCAGTACTTC. Translation gives CASSTGGWEQYF.